Listed here is a single T cell receptor beta chain. The sample belongs to a study of blood T cell repertoires in COVID-19. Study overall: From T cells, B-cell-depleted T cells, or PBMCs came the material, which was cDNA or gDNA.

The CDR3 is made up of 13 amino acids. V lost 1 base and J lost 0; bases outside the gene matches: 0. Germline V gene lookup returns CDR1 GTSNPN and CDR2 SVGIG (reference sequence). Method: immunoSEQ multiplex PCR; TCRdb's copy keeps in-frame clones and lacks some. The table has roughly 200,000 clones, over 80% seen once; the top ten hold about a tenth. The clonotype originates from a man younger than 35 with acute COVID-19. The chain combines TRBV30 with TRBJ2-7; 7 bases are a match to TRBD2. Source material: PBMCs or T cells enriched from blood (not recorded which). The CDR3 is CAWSASGSYEQYF. The CDR3, as DNA: TGTGCCTGGAGTGCTAGCGGCTCCTACGAGCAGTACTTC.